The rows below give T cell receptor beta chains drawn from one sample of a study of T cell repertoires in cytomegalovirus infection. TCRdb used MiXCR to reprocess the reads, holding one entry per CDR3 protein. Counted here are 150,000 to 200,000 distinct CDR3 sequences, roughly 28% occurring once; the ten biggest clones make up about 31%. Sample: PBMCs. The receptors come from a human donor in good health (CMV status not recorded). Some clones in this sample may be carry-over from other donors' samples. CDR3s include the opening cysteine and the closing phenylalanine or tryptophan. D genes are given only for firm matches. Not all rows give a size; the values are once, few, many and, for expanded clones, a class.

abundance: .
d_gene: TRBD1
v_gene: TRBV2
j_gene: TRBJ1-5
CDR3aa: CASSPGTAGFSDQPQHF
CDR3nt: TGTGCCAGCAGCCCTGGGACAGCCGGCTTTAGCGATCAGCCCCAGCATTTT

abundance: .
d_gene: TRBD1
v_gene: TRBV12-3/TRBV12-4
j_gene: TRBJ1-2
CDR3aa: CASSLDRGSGYTF
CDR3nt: TGTGCCAGCAGTTTAGACAGGGGAAGTGGCTACACCTTC

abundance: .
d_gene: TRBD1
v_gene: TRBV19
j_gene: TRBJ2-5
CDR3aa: CASSIQQGLQETQYF
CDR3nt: TGTGCCAGTAGTATACAACAGGGGCTCCAAGAGACCCAGTACTTC

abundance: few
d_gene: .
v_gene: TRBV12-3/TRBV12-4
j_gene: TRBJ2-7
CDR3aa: CASSPDATYEQYF
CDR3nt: TGTGCCAGCAGCCCCGACGCTACCTACGAGCAGTACTTC

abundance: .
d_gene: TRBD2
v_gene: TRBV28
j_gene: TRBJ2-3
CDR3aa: CASSRLAGDSSSTDTQYF
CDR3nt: TGTGCCAGCAGTCGCCTAGCGGGGGATTCCTCTAGCACAGATACGCAGTATTTT

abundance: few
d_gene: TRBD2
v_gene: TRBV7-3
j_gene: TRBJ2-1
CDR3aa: CASSPHSGGGNEQFF
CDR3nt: TGTGCCAGCAGCCCACATAGCGGGGGGGGCAATGAGCAGTTCTTC

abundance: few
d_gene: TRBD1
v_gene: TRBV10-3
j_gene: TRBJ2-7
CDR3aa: CAIGKGTGGYEQYF
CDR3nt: TGTGCCATCGGGAAGGGGACAGGAGGGTACGAGCAGTACTTC

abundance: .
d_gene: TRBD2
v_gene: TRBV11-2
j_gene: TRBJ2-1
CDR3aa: CASSLLTGLVTNEQFF
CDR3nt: TGTGCCAGCAGCCTACTAACGGGACTAGTGACAAATGAGCAGTTCTTC

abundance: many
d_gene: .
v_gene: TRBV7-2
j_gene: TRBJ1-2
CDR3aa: CASSQQNNYGYTF
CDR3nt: TGTGCCAGCAGCCAACAGAACAACTATGGCTACACCTTC

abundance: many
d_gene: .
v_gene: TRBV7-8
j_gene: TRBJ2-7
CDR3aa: CASSLAGPRGTYEQYF
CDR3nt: TGTGCCAGCAGCTTAGCAGGGCCCCGGGGGACCTACGAGCAGTACTTC

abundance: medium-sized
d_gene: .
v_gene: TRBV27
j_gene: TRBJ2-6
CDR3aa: CASSPLIGANVLTF
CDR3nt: TGTGCCAGCTCCCCCCTGATTGGGGCCAACGTCCTGACTTTC

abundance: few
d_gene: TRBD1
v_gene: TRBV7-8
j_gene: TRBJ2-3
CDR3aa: CASSFLPGGTATDTQYF
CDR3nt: TGTGCCAGCAGCTTTCTACCAGGGGGAACAGCCACAGATACGCAGTATTTT

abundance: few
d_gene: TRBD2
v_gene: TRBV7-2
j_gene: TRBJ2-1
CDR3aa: CASSSPLRGGVFF
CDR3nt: TGTGCCAGCAGCTCCCCCCTACGGGGGGGCGTGTTCTTC

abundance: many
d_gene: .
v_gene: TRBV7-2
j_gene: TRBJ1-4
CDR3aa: CASSLGGLNEKLFF
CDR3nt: TGTGCCAGCAGCCTCGGTGGGCTAAATGAAAAACTGTTTTTT

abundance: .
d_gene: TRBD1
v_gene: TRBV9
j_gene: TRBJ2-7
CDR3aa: CASSSRDSSYEQYF
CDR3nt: TGTGCCAGCAGCTCCCGGGACAGTTCCTACGAGCAGTACTTC

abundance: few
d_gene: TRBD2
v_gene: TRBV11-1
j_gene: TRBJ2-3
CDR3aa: CASSLAGAGADTQYF
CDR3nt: TGTGCCAGCAGCTTAGCAGGTGCGGGGGCAGATACGCAGTATTTT

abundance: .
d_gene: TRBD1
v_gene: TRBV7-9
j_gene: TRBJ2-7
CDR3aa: CASSEGTGKYF
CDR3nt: TGTGCCAGCAGCGAAGGGACAGGGAAGTACTTC

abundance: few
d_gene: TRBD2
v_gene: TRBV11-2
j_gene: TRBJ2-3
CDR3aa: CASSPGASGGDTQYF
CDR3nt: TGTGCCAGCTCACCAGGGGCTAGCGGGGGAGATACGCAGTATTTT